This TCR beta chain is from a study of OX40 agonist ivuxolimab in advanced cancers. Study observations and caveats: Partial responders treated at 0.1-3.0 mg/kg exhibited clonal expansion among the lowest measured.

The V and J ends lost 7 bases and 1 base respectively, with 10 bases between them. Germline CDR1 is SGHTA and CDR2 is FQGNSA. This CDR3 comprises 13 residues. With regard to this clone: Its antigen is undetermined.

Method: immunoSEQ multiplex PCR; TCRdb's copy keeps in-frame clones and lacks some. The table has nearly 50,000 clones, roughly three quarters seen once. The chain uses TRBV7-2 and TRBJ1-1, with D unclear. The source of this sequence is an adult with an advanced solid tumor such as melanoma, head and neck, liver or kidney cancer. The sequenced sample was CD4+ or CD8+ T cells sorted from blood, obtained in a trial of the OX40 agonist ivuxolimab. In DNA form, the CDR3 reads TGTGCCAGCACCCGGACGCCGAACACTGAAGCTTTCTTT. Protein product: CASTRTPNTEAFF.